This T cell receptor (beta chain) was found in a study of shared clonotypes between healthy human individuals. Study conclusions and caveats: Relative to clonotypes present in all four donors, those not shared had lower generation probabilities. Sharing across four donors was seen in 4% to 6.5% of naive CD4 clonotypes.

Comment on this clone: Its antigen is currently unknown.

Produced via immunoSEQ multiplex PCR; TCRdb's table is partial and in-frame only. The data show some 2 million clones, about 95% seen once. The naive CD8 subset, CD45RO-negative cells positively selected for CCR7, excluded terminally differentiated effector memory CD45RA+ cells. The V gene lost 5 bases and the J gene lost 5 bases, with 16 bases spanning the gap. Germline loops: CDR1 SGHVS, CDR2 FQNEAQ. The CDR3 runs 15 residues. What was sequenced was naive CD8+ T cells sorted from blood. This TCR was recovered from a young man in good health. The chain has TRBV7-8 and TRBJ1-5; D gene ambiguous. The CDR3 loop is CASSPPGAGDQPQHF. In DNA form, the CDR3 reads TGTGCCAGCAGCCCCCCCGGCGCGGGCGATCAGCCCCAGCATTTT.